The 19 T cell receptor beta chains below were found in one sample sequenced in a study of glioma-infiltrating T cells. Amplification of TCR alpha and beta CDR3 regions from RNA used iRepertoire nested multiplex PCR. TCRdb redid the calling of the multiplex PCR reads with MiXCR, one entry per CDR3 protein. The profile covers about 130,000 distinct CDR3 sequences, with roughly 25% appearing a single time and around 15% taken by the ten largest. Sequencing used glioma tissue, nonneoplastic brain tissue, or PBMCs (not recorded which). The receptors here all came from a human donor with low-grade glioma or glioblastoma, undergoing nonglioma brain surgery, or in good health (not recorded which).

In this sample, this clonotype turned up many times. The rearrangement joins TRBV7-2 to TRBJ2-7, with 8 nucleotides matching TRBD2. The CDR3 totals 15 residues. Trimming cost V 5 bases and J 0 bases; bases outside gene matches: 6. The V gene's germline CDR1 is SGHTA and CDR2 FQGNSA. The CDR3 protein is CASSLSGGSSYEQYF. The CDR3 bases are TGTGCCAGCAGCCTCAGCGGGGGAAGCTCCTACGAGCAGTACTTC. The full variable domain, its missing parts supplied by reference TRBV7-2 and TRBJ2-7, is GAGVSQSPSNKVTEKGKDVELRCDPISGHTALYWYRQSLGQGLEFLIYFQGNSAPDKSGLPSDRFSAERTGGSVSTLTIQRTQQEDSAVYLCASSLSGGSSYEQYFGPGTRLTVT.

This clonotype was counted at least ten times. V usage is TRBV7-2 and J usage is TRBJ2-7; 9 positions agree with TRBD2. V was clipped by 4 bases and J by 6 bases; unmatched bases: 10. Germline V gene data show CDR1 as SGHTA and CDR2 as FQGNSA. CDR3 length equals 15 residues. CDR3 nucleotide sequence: TGTGCCAGCAGCTCTCCCCTTAGCGGGAGACGCGAGCAGTACTTC. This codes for CASSSPLSGRREQYF.

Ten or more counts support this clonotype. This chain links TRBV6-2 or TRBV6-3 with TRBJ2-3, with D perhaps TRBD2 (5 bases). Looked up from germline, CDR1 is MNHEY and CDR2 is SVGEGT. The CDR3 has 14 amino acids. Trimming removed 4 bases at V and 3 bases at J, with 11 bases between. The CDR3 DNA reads TGTGCCAGCAGTTTCTTACTAGAGACAGATACGCAGTATTTT. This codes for CASSFLLETDTQYF.

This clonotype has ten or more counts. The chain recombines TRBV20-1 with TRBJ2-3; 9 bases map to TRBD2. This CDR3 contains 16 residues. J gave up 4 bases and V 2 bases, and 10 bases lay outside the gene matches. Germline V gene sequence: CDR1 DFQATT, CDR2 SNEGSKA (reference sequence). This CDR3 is CSARFRGGRAADTQYF. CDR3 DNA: TGCAGTGCTAGATTTCGGGGCGGGAGGGCCGCAGATACGCAGTATTTT.

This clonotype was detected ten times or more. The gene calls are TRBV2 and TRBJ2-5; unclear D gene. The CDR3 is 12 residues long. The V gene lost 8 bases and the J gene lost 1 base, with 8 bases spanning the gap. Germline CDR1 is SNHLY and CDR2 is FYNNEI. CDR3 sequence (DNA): TGTGCCAGCGCTTTGATCCAAGAGACCCAGTACTTC. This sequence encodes CASALIQETQYF.

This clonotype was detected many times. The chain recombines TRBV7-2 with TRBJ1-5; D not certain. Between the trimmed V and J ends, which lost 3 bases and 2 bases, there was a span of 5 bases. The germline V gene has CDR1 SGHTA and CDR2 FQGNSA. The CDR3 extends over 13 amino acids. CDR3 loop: CASSFPGNQPQHF. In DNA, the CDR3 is TGTGCCAGCAGCTTCCCAGGCAATCAGCCCCAGCATTTT.

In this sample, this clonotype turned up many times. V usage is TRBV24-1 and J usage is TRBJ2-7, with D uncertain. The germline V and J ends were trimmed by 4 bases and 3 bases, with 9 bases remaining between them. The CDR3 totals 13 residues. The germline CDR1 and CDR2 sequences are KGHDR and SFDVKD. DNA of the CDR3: TGTGCCACCAGTGAAGGCCCCTTCTACGAGCAGTACTTC. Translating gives CATSEGPFYEQYF.

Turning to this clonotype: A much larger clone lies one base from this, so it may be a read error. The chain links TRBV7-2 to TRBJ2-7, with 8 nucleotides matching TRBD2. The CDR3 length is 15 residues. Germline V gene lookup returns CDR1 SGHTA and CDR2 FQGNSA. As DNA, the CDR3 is TGTGCCAGCAGCCCAACTAGCGGACAGACCTACGAGCTGTACTTC. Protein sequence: CASSPTSGQTYELYF.

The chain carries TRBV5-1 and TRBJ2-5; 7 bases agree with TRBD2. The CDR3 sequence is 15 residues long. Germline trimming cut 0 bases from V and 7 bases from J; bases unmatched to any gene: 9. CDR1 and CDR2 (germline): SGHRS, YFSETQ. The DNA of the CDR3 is TGCGCCAGCAGCTTGGTGACGGGATCGGGAGGGACCCAGTACTTC. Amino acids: CASSLVTGSGGTQYF.

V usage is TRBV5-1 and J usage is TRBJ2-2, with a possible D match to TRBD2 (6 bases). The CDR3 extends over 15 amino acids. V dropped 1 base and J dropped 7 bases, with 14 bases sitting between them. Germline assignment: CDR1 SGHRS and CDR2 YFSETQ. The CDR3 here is CASSLIREKGGELFF. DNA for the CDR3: TGCGCCAGCAGCTTGATCCGGGAGAAAGGCGGGGAGCTGTTTTTT.

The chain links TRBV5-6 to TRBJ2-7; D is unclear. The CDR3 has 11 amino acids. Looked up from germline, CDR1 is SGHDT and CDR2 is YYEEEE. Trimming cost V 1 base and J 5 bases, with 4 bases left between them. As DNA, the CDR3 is TGTGCCAGCAGCTTGACTCACGAGCAGTACTTC. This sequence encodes CASSLTHEQYF.

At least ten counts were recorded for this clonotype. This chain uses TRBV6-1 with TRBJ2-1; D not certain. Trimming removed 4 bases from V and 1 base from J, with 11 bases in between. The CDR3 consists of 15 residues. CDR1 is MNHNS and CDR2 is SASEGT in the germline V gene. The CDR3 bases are TGTGCCAGCAGTGGGGCATTATTTTCCTACAATGAGCAGTTCTTC. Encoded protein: CASSGALFSYNEQFF.

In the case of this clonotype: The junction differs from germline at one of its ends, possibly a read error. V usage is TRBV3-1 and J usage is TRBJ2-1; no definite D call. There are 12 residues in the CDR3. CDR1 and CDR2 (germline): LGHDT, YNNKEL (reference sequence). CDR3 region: CASSQSGPKQLF. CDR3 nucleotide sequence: TGTGCCAGCAGCCAATCCGGGCCAAAGCAGTTATTC.

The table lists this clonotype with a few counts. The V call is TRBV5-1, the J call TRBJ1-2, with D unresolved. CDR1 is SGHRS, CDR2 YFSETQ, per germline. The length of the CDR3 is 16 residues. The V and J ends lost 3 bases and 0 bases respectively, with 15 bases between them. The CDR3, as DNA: TGCGCCAGCAGCTATGGACCGATCAAGGCTAACTATGGCTACACCTTC. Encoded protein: CASSYGPIKANYGYTF.

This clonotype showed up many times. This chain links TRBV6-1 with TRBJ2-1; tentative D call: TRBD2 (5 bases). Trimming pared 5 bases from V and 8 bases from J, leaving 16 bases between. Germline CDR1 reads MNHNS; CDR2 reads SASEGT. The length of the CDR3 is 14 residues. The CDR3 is CASSFADFLYEQFF. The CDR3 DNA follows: TGTGCCAGCAGTTTCGCGGACTTTCTGTATGAGCAGTTCTTC.

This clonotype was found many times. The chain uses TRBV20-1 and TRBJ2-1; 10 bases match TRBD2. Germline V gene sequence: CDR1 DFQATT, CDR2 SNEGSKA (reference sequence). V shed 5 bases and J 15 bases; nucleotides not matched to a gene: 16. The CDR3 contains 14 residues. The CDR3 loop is CSAFQTPSGRGTFF. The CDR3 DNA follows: TGCAGTGCTTTTCAAACCCCCAGCGGGAGGGGCACGTTCTTC.

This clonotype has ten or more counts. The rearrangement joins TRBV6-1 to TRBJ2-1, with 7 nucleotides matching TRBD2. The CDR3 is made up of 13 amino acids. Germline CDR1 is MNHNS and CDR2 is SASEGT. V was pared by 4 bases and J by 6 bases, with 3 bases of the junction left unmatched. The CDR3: CASSVSGTNEQFF. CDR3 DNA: TGTGCCAGCAGTGTCAGCGGGACCAATGAGCAGTTCTTC.

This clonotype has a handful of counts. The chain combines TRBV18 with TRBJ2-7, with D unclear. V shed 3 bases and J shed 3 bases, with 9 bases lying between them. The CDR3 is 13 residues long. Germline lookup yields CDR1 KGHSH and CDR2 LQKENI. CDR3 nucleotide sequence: TGTGCCAGCTCACCTTCCCCATACTACGAGCAGTACTTC. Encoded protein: CASSPSPYYEQYF. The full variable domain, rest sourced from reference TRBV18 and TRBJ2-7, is NAGVMQNPRHLVRRRGQEARLRCSPMKGHSHVYWYRQLPEEGLKFMVYLQKENIIDESGMPKERFSAEFPKEGPSILRIQQVVRGDSAAYFCASSPSPYYEQYFGPGTRLTVT.

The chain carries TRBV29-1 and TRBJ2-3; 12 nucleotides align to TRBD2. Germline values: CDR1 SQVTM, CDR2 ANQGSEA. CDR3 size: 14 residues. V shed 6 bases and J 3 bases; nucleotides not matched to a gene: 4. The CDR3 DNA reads TGCAGCGTAGCGGGACTAGCGGGTACAGATACGCAGTATTTT. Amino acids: CSVAGLAGTDTQYF.